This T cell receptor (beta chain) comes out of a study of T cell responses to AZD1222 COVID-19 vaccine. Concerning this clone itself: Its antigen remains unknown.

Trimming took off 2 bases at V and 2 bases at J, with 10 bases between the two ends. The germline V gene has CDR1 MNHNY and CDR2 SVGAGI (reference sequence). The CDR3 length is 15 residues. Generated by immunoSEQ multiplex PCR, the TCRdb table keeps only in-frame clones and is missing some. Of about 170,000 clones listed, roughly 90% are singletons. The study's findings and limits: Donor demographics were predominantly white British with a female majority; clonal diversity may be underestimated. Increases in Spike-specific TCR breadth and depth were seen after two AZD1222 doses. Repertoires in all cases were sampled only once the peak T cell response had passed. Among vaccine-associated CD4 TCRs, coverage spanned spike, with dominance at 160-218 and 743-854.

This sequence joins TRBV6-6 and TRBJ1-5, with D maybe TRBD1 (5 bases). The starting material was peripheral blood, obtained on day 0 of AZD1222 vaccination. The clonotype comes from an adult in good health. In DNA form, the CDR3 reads TGTGCCAGCAGTTACCAAGGCAGGGGCAATCAGCCCCAGCATTTT. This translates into CASSYQGRGNQPQHF.